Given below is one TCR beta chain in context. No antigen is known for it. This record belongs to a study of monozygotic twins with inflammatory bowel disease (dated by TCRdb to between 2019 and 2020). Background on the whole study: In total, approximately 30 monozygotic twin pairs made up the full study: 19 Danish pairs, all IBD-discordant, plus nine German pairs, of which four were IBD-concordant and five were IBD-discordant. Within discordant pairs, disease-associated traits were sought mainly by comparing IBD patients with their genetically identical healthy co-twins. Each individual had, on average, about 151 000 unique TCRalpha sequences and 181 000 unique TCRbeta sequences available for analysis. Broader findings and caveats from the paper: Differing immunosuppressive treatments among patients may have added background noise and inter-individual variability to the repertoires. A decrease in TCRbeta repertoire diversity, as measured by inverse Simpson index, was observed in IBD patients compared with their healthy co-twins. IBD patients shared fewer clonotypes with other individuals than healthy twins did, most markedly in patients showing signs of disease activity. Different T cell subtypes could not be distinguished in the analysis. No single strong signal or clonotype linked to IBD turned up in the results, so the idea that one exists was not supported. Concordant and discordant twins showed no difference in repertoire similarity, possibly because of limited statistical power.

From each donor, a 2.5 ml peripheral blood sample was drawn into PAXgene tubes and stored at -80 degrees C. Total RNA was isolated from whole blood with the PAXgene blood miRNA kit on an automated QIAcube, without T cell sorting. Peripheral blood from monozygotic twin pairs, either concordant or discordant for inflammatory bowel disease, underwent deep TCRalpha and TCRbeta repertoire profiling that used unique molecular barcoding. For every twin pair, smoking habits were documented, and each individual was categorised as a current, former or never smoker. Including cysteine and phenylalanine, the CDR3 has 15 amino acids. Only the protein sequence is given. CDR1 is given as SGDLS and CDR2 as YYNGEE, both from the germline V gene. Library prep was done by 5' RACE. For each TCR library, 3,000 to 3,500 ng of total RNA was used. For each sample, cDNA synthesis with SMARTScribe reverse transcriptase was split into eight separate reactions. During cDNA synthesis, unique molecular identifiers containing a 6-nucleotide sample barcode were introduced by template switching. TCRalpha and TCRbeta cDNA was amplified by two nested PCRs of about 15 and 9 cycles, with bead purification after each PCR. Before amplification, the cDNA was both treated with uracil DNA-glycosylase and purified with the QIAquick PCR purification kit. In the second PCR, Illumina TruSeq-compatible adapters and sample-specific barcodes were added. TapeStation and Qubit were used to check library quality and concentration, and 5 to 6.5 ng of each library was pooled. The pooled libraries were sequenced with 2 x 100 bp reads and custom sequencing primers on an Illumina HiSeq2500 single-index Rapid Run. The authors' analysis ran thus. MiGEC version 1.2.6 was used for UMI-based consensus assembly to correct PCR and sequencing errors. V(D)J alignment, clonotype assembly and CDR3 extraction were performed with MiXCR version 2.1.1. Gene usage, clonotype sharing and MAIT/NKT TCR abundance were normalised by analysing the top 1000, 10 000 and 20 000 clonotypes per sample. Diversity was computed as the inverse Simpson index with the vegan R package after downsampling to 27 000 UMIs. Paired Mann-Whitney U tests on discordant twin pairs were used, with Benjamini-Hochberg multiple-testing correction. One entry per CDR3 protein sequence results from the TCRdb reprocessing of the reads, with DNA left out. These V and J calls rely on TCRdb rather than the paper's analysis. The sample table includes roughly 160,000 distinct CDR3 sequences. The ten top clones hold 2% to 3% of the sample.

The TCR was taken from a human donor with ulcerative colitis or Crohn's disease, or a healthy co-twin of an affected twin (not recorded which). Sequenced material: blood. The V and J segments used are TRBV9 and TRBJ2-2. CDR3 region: CASSIGRANTGELFF.